Each of the 6 T cell receptor beta chains below was sequenced from the same sample in a study of T cell responses to AZD1222 COVID-19 vaccine. The protocol was immunoSEQ multiplex PCR, while the TCRdb copy is restricted to in-frame clones and leaves out a portion. The table has some 150,000 clones, around 84% seen once. The source material was peripheral blood, sampled 28 days after the second AZD1222 dose. All receptors derive from an adult who received the AZD1222 COVID-19 vaccine.

The chain employs TRBV19 and TRBJ1-3; no reliable D call. The CDR3 is 16 residues long. Trimming took 3 bases from V and 0 from J, leaving 12 bases between them. In germline, CDR1 is LNHDA, CDR2 SQIVND (reference sequence). The chain's CDR3 is CASSILSGLSGNTIYF. CDR3 bases: TGTGCCAGTAGTATTTTGTCCGGACTCTCTGGAAACACCATATATTTT.

This rearrangement joins TRBV5-1 to TRBJ1-1; 9 bases match TRBD1. This CDR3 spans 17 amino acids. Germline CDR1 SGHRS, CDR2 YFSETQ. Losses at the gene ends were 6 bases for V and 3 bases for J; bases not matched to a gene: 15. Written as DNA, the CDR3 is TGCGCCAGCACCCTAGGGAATCTCGGACAGGGGCACACTGAAGCTTTCTTT. Its translation is CASTLGNLGQGHTEAFF.

V gene TRBV7-9 combines with J gene TRBJ1-1, with D uncertain. V was trimmed by 3 bases and J by 6 bases, leaving 11 bases between them. This CDR3 region has 13 residues. Germline CDR1 SEHNR, CDR2 FQNEAQ (reference sequence). CDR3 amino acids: CASSFGLYAEAFF. CDR3 sequence (DNA): TGTGCCAGCAGCTTTGGACTTTACGCTGAAGCTTTCTTT.

The chain is built from TRBV28 and TRBJ1-2; D is unclear. V was pared by 6 bases and J by 1 base, with 12 bases between. The germline gives CDR1 MDHEN, CDR2 SYDVKM. The CDR3 has 14 amino acids. In nucleotides, the CDR3 is TGTGCCAGCAGCCTAACCCCGATTAACTATGGCTACACCTTC. As protein: CASSLTPINYGYTF.

This chain uses TRBV16 with TRBJ1-5; a possible D gene is TRBD1 (5 bases). V lost 1 base and J lost 11, with 15 bases in between. Germline assignment: CDR1 KGHSY and CDR2 FQNENV. This CDR3 has 14 amino acids. The CDR3 DNA sequence: TGTGCCAGCAGCCAATTGACAGCGGATAGGGCCCAGCATTTT. It yields the protein CASSQLTADRAQHF.

CDR3 loop: CASSHYDRNTEAFF. CDR3 coding DNA: TGTGCCAGCAGCCATTATGACAGGAACACTGAAGCTTTCTTT. The chain has TRBV3-1 (or the pseudogene TRBV3-2) and TRBJ1-1; the D gene is possibly TRBD1 (5 bases). CDR3 length equals 14 residues. Germline-derived CDR1 and CDR2 are LGHDT and YNNKEL (reference sequence). Trimming removed 3 bases at V and 1 base at J, with 9 bases between.